These 20 T cell receptor beta chains were all obtained from the same sample, sequenced in a study of CD8 T cells in ankylosing spondylitis. TCRdb independently ran MiXCR on the 5' RACE reads; one entry per CDR3 protein. Among 150,000 to 200,000 distinct CDR3 sequences listed, around a third were seen once. Specimen: synovial fluid, either unsorted or a sorted T cell fraction (not recorded which). All receptors derive from a male donor with ankylosing spondylitis.

The V gene is TRBV20-1, the J gene TRBJ2-3, with 13 bases matching TRBD2. The CDR3 totals 16 residues. From germline, CDR1 is DFQATT and CDR2 SNEGSKA (reference sequence). V dropped 6 bases and J dropped 4; count of bases not matched to a gene: 10. CDR3 bases: TGCAGTGCCACCCCTGGGACTAGCGGGATGGCAGATACGCAGTATTTT. Translating gives CSATPGTSGMADTQYF.

The chain links TRBV4-1 to TRBJ1-5, with D perhaps matching TRBD1 (6 bases). The CDR3 has 17 amino acids. The germline V gene encodes CDR1 MGHRA and CDR2 YSYEKL. Trimming took 1 base from V and 1 from J, leaving 14 bases between them. This chain's CDR3 is CASSQGIPGHSNQPQHF. DNA for the CDR3: TGCGCCAGCAGCCAAGGCATACCGGGACACAGCAATCAGCCCCAGCATTTT.

V usage is TRBV5-1 and J usage is TRBJ2-3, with unresolved D. Germline CDR1 and CDR2: SGHRS and YFSETQ. Trimming shortened V by 3 bases and J by 0 bases, and 8 bases separated the two germline ends. CDR3 length: 14 amino acids. The chain's CDR3 is CASSSGHSTDTQYF. The CDR3 DNA reads TGCGCCAGCAGCTCCGGCCATAGCACAGATACGCAGTATTTT.

This chain uses TRBV5-1 with TRBJ1-4; perhaps TRBD1 as D (5 bases). Per the germline V gene, CDR1 is SGHRS and CDR2 is YFSETQ. CDR3 length: 15 residues. Between the trimmed V and J ends, which lost 2 bases and 7 bases, there was a span of 15 bases. Here the CDR3 reads CASSFSGTLPEKLFF. The CDR3 coding sequence is TGCGCCAGCAGCTTCTCCGGGACCCTCCCTGAAAAACTGTTTTTT.

The rearrangement uses TRBV15 and TRBJ1-2; D unresolved. The germline V gene has CDR1 LNHNV and CDR2 YYDKDF (reference sequence). Trimming left V 1 base short and J 0 bases short, with 6 bases between. CDR3 length: 14 residues. CDR3 protein: CATSRGGANYGYTF. The CDR3 bases are TGTGCCACCAGCAGAGGGGGAGCTAACTATGGCTACACCTTC.

The chain joins TRBV5-6 to TRBJ1-3; D not certain. The CDR3 loop spans 15 amino acids. The V end was cut by 3 bases, the J end by 0 bases, with 10 bases between. CDR1 is SGHDT and CDR2 is YYEEEE in the germline V gene. The CDR3 protein is CASSSFESSGNTIYF. The CDR3 DNA reads as TGTGCCAGCAGCTCATTTGAGAGCTCTGGAAACACCATATATTTT.

This clonotype occurred a few times. The J gene is TRBJ2-1, the V gene TRBV7-2; 8 nucleotides match TRBD1. V lost 5 bases to trimming and J lost 4 bases; unmatched junction nucleotides: 7. This CDR3 comprises 15 residues. Germline CDR1 reads SGHTA; CDR2 reads FQGNSA. CDR3 bases: TGTGCCAGCAGCGTAGACAGGGGACAATACAATGAGCAGTTCTTC. Translation gives CASSVDRGQYNEQFF.

This clonotype was observed a few times. J is TRBJ2-5 and V is TRBV5-6; 10 positions match TRBD2. There are 14 residues in the CDR3. Trimming at V came to 7 bases and at J to 4 bases, leaving 7 bases not matched to a gene. CDR1 is SGHDT and CDR2 is YYEEEE in the germline V gene. The CDR3 nucleotides read TGTGCCAGCGGGGGTCTAGCGGGGGCAGAGACCCAGTACTTC. Translation: CASGGLAGAETQYF.

The chain's CDR3 is CASSPAWASGNTIYF. The CDR3, as DNA: TGCGCCAGCAGCCCCGCCTGGGCTTCTGGAAACACCATATATTTT. The chain joins TRBV5-1 to TRBJ1-3; D unclear. CDR1 is SGHRS, CDR2 YFSETQ, per germline. The CDR3 runs 15 residues. V gave up 4 bases and J gave up 1 base, with 12 bases separating them.

This clonotype was counted ten times or more. The chain combines TRBV28 with TRBJ2-3; D is undetermined. Trimming removed 6 bases at V and 2 bases at J, with 9 bases between. The CDR3 contains 13 residues. Germline values: CDR1 MDHEN, CDR2 SYDVKM. Here the CDR3 reads CASRDDSTDTQYF. The CDR3 DNA is TGTGCCAGCAGGGACGACTCCACAGATACGCAGTATTTT.

The chain carries TRBV2 and TRBJ2-7; D is unresolved. V was clipped by 1 base and J by 3 bases, with 16 bases between them. Germline assignment: CDR1 SNHLY and CDR2 FYNNEI. This CDR3 is built from 16 residues. This chain's CDR3 is CASSEGLRHRNYEQYF. Written as DNA, the CDR3 is TGTGCCAGCAGTGAAGGTCTTCGACATAGAAACTACGAGCAGTACTTC.

V is TRBV27 and J is TRBJ2-7; 7 bases align to TRBD2. V lost 5 bases and J lost 2; bases outside the gene matches: 6. Germline CDR1 MNHEY, CDR2 SMNVEV (reference sequence). The CDR3 is 14 amino acids. The DNA of the CDR3 is TGTGCCAGCAGTAGGAATGGACTAGCCTACGAGCAGTACTTC. Translation: CASSRNGLAYEQYF.

The rearrangement uses TRBV12-3 or TRBV12-4 and TRBJ2-7; 9 bases agree with TRBD1. CDR3 length: 15 amino acids. The junction had 10 bases not matched to a gene; V was cut back by 5 bases and J by 5 bases. The CDR3 here is CASSPRTGVNDEQYF. As DNA, the CDR3 is TGTGCCAGCAGTCCTCGGACAGGGGTAAACGACGAGCAGTACTTC.

This clonotype was recorded at least ten times. This sequence joins TRBV20-1 and TRBJ2-3, with 13 positions matching TRBD2. The J segment lost 2 bases and the V segment lost 4 bases, leaving 6 bases of the junction unmatched. The CDR3 has 16 amino acids. The germline V gene has CDR1 DFQATT and CDR2 SNEGSKA (reference sequence). CDR3 nucleotides: TGCAGTGCTACAAGGACTAGCGGGAGTTCCACAGATACGCAGTATTTT. Amino acid sequence: CSATRTSGSSTDTQYF.

The V and J genes are TRBV6-2 or TRBV6-3 and TRBJ2-1; D ambiguous. Trimming took off 7 bases at V and 8 bases at J, with 18 bases between the two ends. The V gene's germline CDR1 is MNHEY and CDR2 SVGEGT. This CDR3 comprises 14 residues. CDR3 sequence reads: CASNSRTGQDEQFF. The CDR3 DNA reads as TGTGCCAGCAATAGTAGGACCGGCCAAGATGAGCAGTTCTTC.

This chain links TRBV7-9 with TRBJ1-4; no reliable D call. CDR1 is SEHNR and CDR2 is FQNEAQ in the germline V gene (reference sequence). V lost 1 base and J 8 bases, leaving 14 bases between the germline ends. This CDR3 contains 15 residues. CDR3 loop: CASSLVGRGEEKLFF. CDR3 coding DNA: TGTGCCAGCAGCTTAGTAGGTCGCGGGGAGGAAAAACTGTTTTTT.

The CDR3, as DNA: TGCAGCGTTAATTCGATGGGCACAGATACGCAGTATTTT. Translating gives CSVNSMGTDTQYF. The rearrangement uses TRBV29-1 and TRBJ2-3; D call uncertain. This CDR3 region has 13 residues. The germline V and J ends were trimmed by 5 bases and 1 base, with 10 bases remaining between them. Germline values: CDR1 SQVTM, CDR2 ANQGSEA.

This clonotype came up a few times. This chain connects TRBV10-3 to TRBJ1-2; the D gene is possibly TRBD1 (6 bases). V lost 2 bases, J lost 4 bases, and 17 bases lay in between. CDR1 and CDR2 (germline): ENHRY, SYGVKD. The CDR3 is 16 residues long. The CDR3 loop is CAISEPPQGRSYGYTF. As DNA, the CDR3 is TGTGCCATCAGTGAGCCCCCACAGGGTAGGAGCTATGGCTACACCTTC.

This clonotype showed up just a few times. J is TRBJ2-1 and V is TRBV20-1, with D possibly matching TRBD2 (6 bases). The germline CDR1 and CDR2 sequences are DFQATT and SNEGSKA (reference sequence). Deletions cut 1 base from V and 7 bases from J, with 14 bases between. The length of the CDR3 is 14 residues. This chain's CDR3 is CSARGGGARNEQFF. The CDR3 nucleotides read TGCAGTGCTAGAGGAGGAGGGGCCCGGAATGAGCAGTTCTTC.

This clonotype was recorded once. The chain carries TRBV6-1 and TRBJ2-7, with 7 bases lining up with TRBD1. The trim removed 10 bases at V and 2 bases at J, leaving 5 bases unmatched. CDR1 and CDR2 from the germline V gene are MNHNS and SASEGT. The CDR3 runs 12 residues. The CDR3 DNA sequence: TGTGCCACCCGGGACAGTACCTACGAGCAGTACTTC. This sequence encodes CATRDSTYEQYF.